What follows describes a single TCR beta chain. Germline assignment: CDR1 MDHEN and CDR2 SYDVKM. V lost 6 bases, J lost 0 bases, and 14 bases lay in between. There are 15 residues in the CDR3. These data belong to a study of radiotherapy plus CTLA-4 blockade in lung cancer. The assay was immunoSEQ multiplex PCR, and TCRdb's table has in-frame clones only and misses some. The sample lists 70,000 to 90,000 clones; roughly four fifths were seen once. The material was peripheral blood, obtained from a patient treated with radiotherapy plus ipilimumab. This receptor was identified in a human donor with non-small cell lung cancer who had stable disease on radiotherapy plus ipilimumab. The chain combines TRBV28 with TRBJ1-1; no definite D call. The CDR3 protein is CASRPGSNMNTEAFF. The CDR3 DNA reads TGTGCCAGCAGGCCGGGTTCGAATATGAACACTGAAGCTTTCTTT. The entire variable domain, with the rest obtained from reference TRBV28 and TRBJ1-1, is as follows: DVKVTQSSRYLVKRTGEKVFLECVQDMDHENMFWYRQDPGLGLRLIYFSYDVKMKEKGDIPEGYSVSREKKERFSLILESASTNQTSMYLCASRPGSNMNTEAFFGQGTRLTVV.